This T cell receptor beta chain was identified during a study of cytomegalovirus exposure and HLA in healthy donors. Overall study: It was reported in a later analysis that the same platform had been used for the 120 validation repertoires as for the 550 to 700 first-cohort repertoires.

Concerning this clone itself: As yet, its antigen is unknown.

Germline CDR1 is SGHKS and CDR2 is YYEKEE (reference sequence). The CDR3 has 14 amino acids. V lost 4 bases and J lost 3; bases outside the gene matches: 4. The table came from immunoSEQ multiplex PCR; TCRdb's copy has only in-frame clones and leaves some out. The sample lists about 120,000 clones, roughly 90% seen once, with about 6% in the top ten. Study observations and caveats: A subsequent analysis found that TCR clusters from the first cohort also tended to co-occur in the 90 to 150 validation repertoires, with approximately 95% of cluster scores above 0. While the bulk of TCR sequences proved rare, some public TCRs turned up in many donors. Cytomegalovirus association was assigned to some 160 TCR beta chains.

This sequence originates from a woman between 18 and 29 years old in good health and CMV-seropositive. The V call is TRBV5-5, the J call TRBJ2-7; the match to TRBD1 covers 10 bases. The specimen was PBMCs. CDR3 DNA sequence: TGTGCCAGCAGCGGACGGGACAGGGGCTACGAGCAGTACTTC. Translated, it gives CASSGRDRGYEQYF.